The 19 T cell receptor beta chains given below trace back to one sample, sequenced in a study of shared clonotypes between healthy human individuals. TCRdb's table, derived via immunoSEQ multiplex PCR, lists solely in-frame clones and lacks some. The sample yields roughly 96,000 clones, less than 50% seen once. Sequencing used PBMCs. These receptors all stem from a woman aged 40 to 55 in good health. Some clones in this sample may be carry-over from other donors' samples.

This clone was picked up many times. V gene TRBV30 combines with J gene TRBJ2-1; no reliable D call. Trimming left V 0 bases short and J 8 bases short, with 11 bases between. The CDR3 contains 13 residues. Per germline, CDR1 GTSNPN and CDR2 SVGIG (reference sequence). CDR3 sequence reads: CAWSVLAGDEQFF. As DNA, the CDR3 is TGTGCCTGGAGTGTTTTAGCTGGGGATGAGCAGTTCTTC.

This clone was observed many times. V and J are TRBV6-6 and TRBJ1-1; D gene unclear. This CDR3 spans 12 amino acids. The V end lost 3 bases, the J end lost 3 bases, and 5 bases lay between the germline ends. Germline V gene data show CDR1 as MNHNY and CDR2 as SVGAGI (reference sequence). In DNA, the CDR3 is TGTGCCAGCAGTTATGGTGACACTGAAGCTTTCTTT. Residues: CASSYGDTEAFF.

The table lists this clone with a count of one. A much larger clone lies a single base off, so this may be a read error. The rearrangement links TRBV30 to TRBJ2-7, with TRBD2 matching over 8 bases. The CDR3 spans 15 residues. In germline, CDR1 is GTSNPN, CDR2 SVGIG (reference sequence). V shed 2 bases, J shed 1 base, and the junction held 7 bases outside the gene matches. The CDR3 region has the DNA TGTGCCTGGAGTCCACCTCCTAGCGGGTCCTACGAGCAGTACTTC. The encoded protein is CAWSPPPSGSYEQYF.

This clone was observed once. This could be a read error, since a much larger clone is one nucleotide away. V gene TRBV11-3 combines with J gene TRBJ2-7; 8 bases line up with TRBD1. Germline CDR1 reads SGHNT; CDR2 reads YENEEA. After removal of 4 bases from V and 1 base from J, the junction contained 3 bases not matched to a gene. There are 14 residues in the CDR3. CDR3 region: CASSSGDRSYEQYF. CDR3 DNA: TGTGCCAGCAGCTCGGGGGACAGGTCCTACGAGCAGTACTTC.

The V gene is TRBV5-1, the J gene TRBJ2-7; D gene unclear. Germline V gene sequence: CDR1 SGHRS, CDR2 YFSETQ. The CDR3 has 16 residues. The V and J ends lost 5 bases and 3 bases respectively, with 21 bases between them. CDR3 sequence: CASRKGQTQYYYEQYF. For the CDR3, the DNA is TGCGCCAGCAGAAAGGGCCAGACCCAGTACTACTACGAGCAGTACTTC. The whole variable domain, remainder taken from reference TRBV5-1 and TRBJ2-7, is KAGVTQTPRYLIKTRGQQVTLSCSPISGHRSVSWYQQTPGQGLQFLFEYFSETQRNKGNFPGRFSGRQFSNSRSEMNVSTLELGDSALYLCASRKGQTQYYYEQYFGPGTRLTVT.

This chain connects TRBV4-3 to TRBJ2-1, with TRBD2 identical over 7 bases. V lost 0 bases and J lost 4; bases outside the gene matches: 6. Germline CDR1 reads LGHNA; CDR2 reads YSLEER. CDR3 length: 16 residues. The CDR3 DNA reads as TGCGCCAGCAGCCAAGATCTAGCGGACGTATACAATGAGCAGTTCTTC. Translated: CASSQDLADVYNEQFF.

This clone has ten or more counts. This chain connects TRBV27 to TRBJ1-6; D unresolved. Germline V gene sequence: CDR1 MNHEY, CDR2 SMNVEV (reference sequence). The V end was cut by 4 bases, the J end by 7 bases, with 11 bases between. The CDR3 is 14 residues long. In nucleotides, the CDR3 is TGTGCCAGCAGTTATAGGCAGCGCAATTCACCCCTCCACTTT. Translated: CASSYRQRNSPLHF.

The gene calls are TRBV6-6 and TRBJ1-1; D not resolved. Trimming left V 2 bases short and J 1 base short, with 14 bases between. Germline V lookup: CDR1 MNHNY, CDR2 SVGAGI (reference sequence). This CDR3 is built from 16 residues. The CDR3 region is CASSYLSRGRNTEAFF. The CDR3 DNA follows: TGTGCCAGCAGTTACCTGTCGCGAGGGAGGAACACTGAAGCTTTCTTT.

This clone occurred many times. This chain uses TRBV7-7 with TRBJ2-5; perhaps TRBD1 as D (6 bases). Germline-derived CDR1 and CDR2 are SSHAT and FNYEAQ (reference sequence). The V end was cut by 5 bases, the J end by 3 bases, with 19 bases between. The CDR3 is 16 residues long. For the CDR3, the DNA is TGTGCCAGCAGCCATAATTTAGGGGGACAAGAAGAGACCCAGTACTTC. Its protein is CASSHNLGGQEETQYF.

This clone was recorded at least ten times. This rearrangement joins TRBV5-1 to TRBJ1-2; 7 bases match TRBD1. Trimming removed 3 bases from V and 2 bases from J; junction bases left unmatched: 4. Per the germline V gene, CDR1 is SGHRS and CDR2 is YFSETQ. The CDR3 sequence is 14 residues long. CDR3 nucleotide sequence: TGCGCCAGCAGCTCGGGGACAGCGAACTATGGCTACACCTTC. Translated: CASSSGTANYGYTF.

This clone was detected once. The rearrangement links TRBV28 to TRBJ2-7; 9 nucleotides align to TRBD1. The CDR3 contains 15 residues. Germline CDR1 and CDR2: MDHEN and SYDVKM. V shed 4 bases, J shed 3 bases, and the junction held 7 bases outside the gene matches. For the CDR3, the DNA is TGTGCCAGCAGTTCTTGGACAGGGGAAAGCTACGAGCAGTACTTC. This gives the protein CASSSWTGESYEQYF.

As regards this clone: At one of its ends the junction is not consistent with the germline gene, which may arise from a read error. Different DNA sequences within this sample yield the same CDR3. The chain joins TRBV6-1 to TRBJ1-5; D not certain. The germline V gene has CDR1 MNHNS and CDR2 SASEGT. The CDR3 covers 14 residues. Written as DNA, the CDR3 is TGTGCCAGCAGTGAACAGGATAGCAACCAGCCCCAACATTTT. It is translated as CASSEQDSNQPQHF.

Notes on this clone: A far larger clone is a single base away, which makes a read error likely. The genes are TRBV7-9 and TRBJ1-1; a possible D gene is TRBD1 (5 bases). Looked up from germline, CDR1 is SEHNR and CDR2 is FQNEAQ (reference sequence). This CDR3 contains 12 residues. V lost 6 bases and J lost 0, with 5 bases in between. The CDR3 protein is CASRGLNTEAFF. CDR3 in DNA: TGTGCCAGCAGGGGGCTGAACACTGAAGCTTTCTTT. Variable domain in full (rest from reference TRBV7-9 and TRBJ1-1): DTGVSQNPRHKITKRGQNVTFRCDPISEHNRLYWYRQTLGQGPEFLTYFQNEAQLEKSRLLSDRFSAERPKGSFSTLEIQRTEQGDSAMYLCASRGLNTEAFFGQGTRLTVV.

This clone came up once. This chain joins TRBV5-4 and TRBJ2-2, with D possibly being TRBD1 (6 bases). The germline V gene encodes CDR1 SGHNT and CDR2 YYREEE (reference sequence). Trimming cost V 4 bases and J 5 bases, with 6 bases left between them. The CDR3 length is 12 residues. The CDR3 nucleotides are TGTGCCAGCAGCCAGGGGACCGGGGAGCTGTTTTTT. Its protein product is CASSQGTGELFF.

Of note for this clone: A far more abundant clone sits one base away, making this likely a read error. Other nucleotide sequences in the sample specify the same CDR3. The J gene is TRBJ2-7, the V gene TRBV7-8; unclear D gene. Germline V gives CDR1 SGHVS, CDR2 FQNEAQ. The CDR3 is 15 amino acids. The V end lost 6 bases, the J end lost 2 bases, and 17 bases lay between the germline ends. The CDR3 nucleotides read TGTGCCAGCAGTTTCCTCCGCTACTCGCCCTACGAGCAGTACTTC. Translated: CASSFLRYSPYEQYF.

CDR3 DNA: TGCGCCAGCAGCTTGTGGCAGAGCACAGATACGCAGTATTTT. This codes for CASSLWQSTDTQYF. The rearrangement uses TRBV5-1 and TRBJ2-3; no reliable D call. CDR1 SGHRS and CDR2 YFSETQ come from the germline V gene. CDR3 size: 14 residues. The V and J ends lost 1 base and 0 bases respectively, with 6 bases between them.

The CDR3 sequence is CASSRRMTQVTNTEAFF. As DNA, the CDR3 is TGTGCCAGTAGCCGGCGGATGACACAGGTTACGAACACTGAAGCTTTCTTT. The V call is TRBV19, the J call TRBJ1-1; a weak D match, TRBD1 (5 bases). The CDR3 has 17 residues. From germline, CDR1 is LNHDA and CDR2 SQIVND (reference sequence). V dropped 6 bases and J dropped 1 base, with 21 bases sitting between them. The full variable domain, in which reference TRBV19 and TRBJ1-1 provide the parts outside the CDR3, is DGGITQSPKYLFRKEGQNVTLSCEQNLNHDAMYWYRQDPGQGLRLIYYSQIVNDFQKGDIAEGYSVSREKKESFPLTVTSAQKNPTAFYLCASSRRMTQVTNTEAFFGQGTRLTVV.

DNA of the CDR3: TGTGCCAGCAGCTTAGGAGCGGGAGCTGCCTTCTACGAGCAGTACTTC. It is translated as CASSLGAGAAFYEQYF. The chain recombines TRBV7-8 with TRBJ2-7, with 8 bases lining up with TRBD2. Germline V gives CDR1 SGHVS, CDR2 FQNEAQ. The CDR3 covers 16 residues. Trimming cost V 1 base and J 3 bases; bases outside gene matches: 8.

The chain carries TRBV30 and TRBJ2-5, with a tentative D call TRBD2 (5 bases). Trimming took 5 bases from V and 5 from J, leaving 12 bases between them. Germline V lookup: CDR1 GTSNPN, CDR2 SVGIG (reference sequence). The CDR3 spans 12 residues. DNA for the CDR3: TGTGCCTGGGAGGACCCGGGGGAGACCCAGTACTTC. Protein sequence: CAWEDPGETQYF.